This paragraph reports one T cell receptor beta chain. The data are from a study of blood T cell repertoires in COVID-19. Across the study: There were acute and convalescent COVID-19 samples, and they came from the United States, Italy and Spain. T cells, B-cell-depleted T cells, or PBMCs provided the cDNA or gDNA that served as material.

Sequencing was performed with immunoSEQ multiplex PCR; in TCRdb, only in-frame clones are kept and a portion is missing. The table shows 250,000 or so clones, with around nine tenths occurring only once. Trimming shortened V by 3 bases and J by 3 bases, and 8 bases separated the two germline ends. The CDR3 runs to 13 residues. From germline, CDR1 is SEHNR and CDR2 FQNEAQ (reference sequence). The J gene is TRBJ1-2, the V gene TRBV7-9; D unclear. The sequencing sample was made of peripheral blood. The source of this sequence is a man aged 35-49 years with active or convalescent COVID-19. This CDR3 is CASSFAEDYGYTF. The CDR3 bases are TGTGCCAGCAGCTTCGCAGAAGACTATGGCTACACCTTC.